This T cell receptor (beta chain) was sequenced in a study of T cell responses to AZD1222 COVID-19 vaccine. Whole-study findings and limits: Baseline serology detected seropositivity in only six AZD1222 recipients.

With respect to this clone: Its antigen remains unknown.

Looked up from germline, CDR1 is LNHDA and CDR2 is SQIVND (reference sequence). The CDR3 loop spans 16 amino acids. The V and J ends lost 6 bases and 5 bases respectively, with 20 bases between them. The assay was immunoSEQ multiplex PCR, and TCRdb's table has in-frame clones only and misses some. The sample records 95,000 to 150,000 clones, about 90% being singletons. V and J are TRBV19 and TRBJ2-4, with D perhaps matching TRBD2 (7 bases). Sequencing was performed on peripheral blood, taken 28 days after the second AZD1222 dose. This receptor was identified in an adult who received the AZD1222 COVID-19 vaccine. The CDR3 spells CASSPRGGGGENIQYF. CDR3 bases: TGTGCCAGTAGCCCGAGAGGGGGGGGCGGGGAAAACATTCAGTACTTC. Full variable domain (rest looked up from reference TRBV19 and TRBJ2-4): DGGITQSPKYLFRKEGQNVTLSCEQNLNHDAMYWYRQDPGQGLRLIYYSQIVNDFQKGDIAEGYSVSREKKESFPLTVTSAQKNPTAFYLCASSPRGGGGENIQYFGAGTRLSVL.